This T cell receptor beta chain stems from a study of blood T cell repertoires in COVID-19. CDR3 length equals 14 residues. In germline, CDR1 is SEHNR, CDR2 FQNEAQ (reference sequence). V dropped 5 bases and J dropped 5; count of bases not matched to a gene: 2. The table came from immunoSEQ multiplex PCR; TCRdb's copy has only in-frame clones and leaves some out. The sample consists of around 150,000 clones, approximately 82% of them appearing once. The clonotype comes from an elderly woman with acute or convalescent COVID-19. The sample comprised peripheral blood. The V call is TRBV7-9, the J call TRBJ1-4, with TRBD1 matching over 10 bases. CDR3 region: CASSRDRGNEKLFF. In DNA, the CDR3 is TGTGCCAGCAGCCGGGACAGGGGAAATGAAAAACTGTTTTTT.